A selection of T cell receptor beta chains follows, all from one sample in a study of siplizumab effects on memory and regulatory T cells. TCRdb's table, derived via immunoSEQ multiplex PCR, lists solely in-frame clones and lacks some. The sample comprises fewer than 30,000 clones, roughly 84% of which are singletons, and 20% to 25% rests with the top ten. The material sequenced was memory CD4+ T cells sorted from blood. The receptors were sampled from a human donor in good health. Both conserved end residues are part of each CDR3. Each record gives: J gene, V gene, CDR3 protein.

>TRBJ2-3|TRBV7-2
CASSLVQGSTDTQYF
>TRBJ1-2|TRBV27
CASSPRQGPTFFNYGYTF
>TRBJ2-1|TRBV19
CASSKDFWGNNEQFF
>TRBJ2-7|TRBV27
CASSIIAGRSYEQYF
>TRBJ2-1|TRBV30
CAWSVQGANEQFF
>TRBJ1-4|TRBV18
CASSNAHNEKLFF
>TRBJ1-2|TRBV28
CASSLSQPPNYGYTF
>TRBJ1-2|TRBV5-1
CASSLGGIYGYTF
>TRBJ2-5|TRBV5-5
CASSPGGRETQYF
>TRBJ1-5|TRBV6-1
CASRTQGNANQPQHF
>TRBJ1-1|TRBV5-6
CASSPRDRGRSTEAFF
>TRBJ2-2|TRBV27
CASSSIRRGAVF
>TRBJ1-2|TRBV6-5
CASSTPDRAMGYTF
>TRBJ2-2|TRBV11-2
CASSRQFTGELFF
>TRBJ1-2|TRBV5-6
CASSLTEGPPSGGYTF
>TRBJ2-3|TRBV30
CARRQESTDTQYF
>TRBJ2-4|TRBV21-1
CASSVTGGAVAKNIQYF
>TRBJ2-5|TRBV29-1
CSVDPGRSETQYF
>TRBJ1-3|TRBV30
CAWSVGTVGNTIYF
>TRBJ2-7|TRBV27
CASSLNPGGSYEQYF
>TRBJ2-1|TRBV6-5
CASFRGPYNEQFF
>TRBJ2-5|TRBV25-1
CASSEYQGWQETQYF
>TRBJ2-7|TRBV6-1
CASSGLDGSSYEQYF
>TRBJ1-2|TRBV14
CASSQVGRSPLGYSYTF
>TRBJ1-1|TRBV5-1
CASSSTPGHRNTEAFF
>TRBJ2-2|TRBV28
CASRGGGTGELFF
>TRBJ1-1|TRBV6-6
CASSNDVNTEAFF
>TRBJ2-3|TRBV5-4
CASSLFGRGGTDTQYF
>TRBJ2-3|TRBV7-7
CASSLAAGVDTQYF
>TRBJ2-7|TRBV4-1
CTSSPIDPPEQYF
>TRBJ2-3|TRBV5-1
CASSRQAGEDTQYF
>TRBJ1-4|TRBV4-2
CASSQEDRRATNEKLFF
>TRBJ2-3|TRBV7-6
CASSQRGSGTDTQYF
>TRBJ2-3|TRBV6-1
CASSEARVSGRWADTQYF
>TRBJ1-1|TRBV29-1
CSVEPTGNTEAFF
>TRBJ2-7|TRBV6-6
CASSYGGSYEQYF
>TRBJ1-2|TRBV6-4
CASSDKAGDGYTF
>TRBJ1-5|TRBV28
CASSWFPEGQPQHF
>TRBJ1-2|TRBV5-8
CASSLGGAFNYGYTF
>TRBJ2-7|TRBV14
CASSPGTSGRGGEQYF
>TRBJ2-1|TRBV7-9
CASSLISGAAYNEQFF
>TRBJ2-7|TRBV19
CASRRGGGDYGYEQYF
>TRBJ2-7|TRBV5-1
CASSPRTVTYEQYF